A selection of T cell receptor beta chains follows, all from one sample in a study of blood T cell repertoires in COVID-19. The table came from immunoSEQ multiplex PCR; TCRdb's copy has only in-frame clones and leaves some out. This repertoire shows roughly 220,000 clones, approximately 84% found once; its top ten account for roughly 15%. Sequenced input: PBMCs or T cells enriched from blood (not recorded which). These receptor sequences come from a man aged 35-49 years who had recovered from COVID-19. The CDR3 runs from the conserved cysteine through the conserved F or W. A D gene is named only where the DNA matches it firmly. Some rows mark clone size as missing; the rest say once, few, many or name a class of expanded clone.

cdr3_aa	cdr3_nt	clone_size	d_call	v_call	j_call
CASSHRLAGGTDTQYF	TGCGCCAGCAGCCACCGACTAGCGGGAGGGACAGATACGCAGTATTTT	NA	TRBD2	TRBV10-1	TRBJ2-3
CASSQGQGAGELFF	TGTGCCAGCAGCCAGGGACAGGGGGCCGGGGAGCTGTTTTTT	NA	TRBD1	TRBV5-4	TRBJ2-2
CASSQPLAGGFETQYF	TGTGCCAGCAGCCAACCTCTAGCGGGGGGTTTCGAGACCCAGTACTTC	NA	TRBD2	TRBV14	TRBJ2-5
CASNLVGASSYNSPLHF	TGTGCCAGCAACTTAGTTGGAGCAAGCTCCTATAATTCACCCCTCCACTTT	NA	NA	TRBV7-2	TRBJ1-6
CASSQDPRDYEQYF	TGTGCCAGCAGCCAAGATCCCAGGGACTACGAGCAGTACTTC	NA	NA	TRBV3-1/TRBV3-2	TRBJ2-7
CASSYWDGGTEDNEQFF	TGCGCCAGCAGTTATTGGGACGGAGGGACAGAGGACAATGAGCAGTTCTTC	NA	NA	TRBV4-3	TRBJ2-1
CASSHPRGGNDYGYTF	TGTGCCAGCAGCCACCCCCGAGGGGGCAATGACTATGGCTACACCTTC	NA	TRBD1	TRBV7-9	TRBJ1-2
CASSKNFGSNTEAFF	TGTGCCAGCAGTAAGAATTTCGGGTCGAACACTGAAGCTTTCTTT	NA	NA	TRBV2	TRBJ1-1
CASSFTTGGHNSPLHF	TGTGCCAGCAGTTTTACGACAGGGGGACATAATTCACCCCTCCACTTT	few	TRBD1	TRBV5-5	TRBJ1-6
CASSRDSYEQYF	TGTGCCAGCAGCCGGGACTCCTACGAGCAGTACTTC	NA	NA	TRBV2	TRBJ2-7
CASSAPEVAVGNEQFF	TGTGCCAGCAGCGCCCCAGAGGTGGCCGTCGGCAATGAGCAGTTCTTC	once	NA	TRBV9	TRBJ2-1
CASSYIRAPGTEEQYF	TGTGCCAGCAGCTATATTAGGGCTCCAGGGACAGAGGAGCAGTACTTC	few	TRBD1	TRBV7-8	TRBJ2-7
CASSFTGNTIYF	TGTGCCAGCAGCTTTACTGGAAACACCATATATTTT	NA	NA	TRBV5-8	TRBJ1-3
CASSLLSGENEQFF	TGCGCCAGCAGCTTACTATCCGGGGAAAATGAGCAGTTCTTC	NA	NA	TRBV5-1	TRBJ2-1
CASSFSGANTGELFF	TGTGCCAGCAGTTTTAGCGGGGCGAACACCGGGGAGCTGTTTTTT	once	TRBD2	TRBV7-2	TRBJ2-2
CASSQEFGTNQPQHF	TGTGCCAGCAGCCAAGAATTTGGCACCAATCAGCCCCAGCATTTT	once	NA	TRBV3-1/TRBV3-2	TRBJ1-5
CASSLGVLSTGSSGNTIYF	TGTGCCAGCAGCTTGGGGGTCCTTTCGACGGGGAGCTCTGGAAACACCATATATTTT	NA	NA	TRBV5-8	TRBJ1-3
CASSLVRGPYEQYF	TGTGCCAGCAGCTTAGTGAGGGGGCCCTACGAGCAGTACTTC	NA	TRBD1	TRBV11-2	TRBJ2-7
CASSVSNNEQFF	TGTGCCAGCAGTGTGTCCAACAATGAGCAGTTCTTC	few	NA	TRBV2	TRBJ2-1
CASSLQVIARGTEAFF	TGTGCCAGCAGTTTACAAGTAATTGCCAGGGGCACTGAAGCTTTCTTT	once	NA	TRBV27	TRBJ1-1
CASRGQGALGSYTF	TGTGCCAGCAGGGGACAGGGGGCCCTGGGGAGTTACACCTTC	NA	TRBD1	TRBV28	TRBJ1-2
CASSIRTGGQPQHF	TGTGCCAGTAGTATTCGGACAGGGGGGCAGCCCCAGCATTTT	NA	TRBD1	TRBV19	TRBJ1-5
CASSLFSGAGYEQYF	TGTGCCAGCAGCTTATTTTCTGGGGCCGGCTACGAGCAGTACTTC	NA	NA	TRBV7-9	TRBJ2-7
CASSLDRGSSEQYF	TGTGCCAGCAGCTTAGATCGGGGATCATCCGAGCAGTACTTC	NA	NA	TRBV11-2	TRBJ2-7
CASSLTGGDYGYTF	TGTGCCAGCAGTTTAACAGGGGGGGACTATGGCTACACCTTC	NA	TRBD1	TRBV28	TRBJ1-2
CASTPDRGPNNEQFF	TGTGCCAGTACCCCGGACAGGGGGCCTAACAATGAGCAGTTCTTC	NA	NA	TRBV21-1	TRBJ2-1
CATSVTGVDTQYF	TGTGCCACCTCGGTAACAGGGGTCGATACGCAGTATTTT	NA	TRBD1	TRBV7-3	TRBJ2-3
CSVEDRRYNRGDNSPLHF	TGCAGCGTTGAAGATCGCCGTTACAACAGGGGCGATAATTCACCCCTCCACTTT	NA	TRBD1	TRBV29-1	TRBJ1-6
CASSTSGTGAVGAFF	TGTGCCAGCAGTACCTCCGGGACAGGGGCGGTCGGGGCTTTCTTT	NA	TRBD1	TRBV27	TRBJ1-1
CASSLGGGSQETQYF	TGTGCCAGCAGCCTAGGGGGGGGGTCGCAAGAGACCCAGTACTTC	NA	NA	TRBV27	TRBJ2-5
CASSLGEARANEQFF	TGTGCCAGCAGCTTAGGGGAGGCGCGGGCAAATGAGCAGTTCTTC	NA	NA	TRBV7-3	TRBJ2-1
CASGQANYGYTF	TGTGCCAGCGGGCAGGCTAACTATGGCTACACCTTC	NA	NA	TRBV9	TRBJ1-2
CASSQETGSYGYTF	TGCGCCAGCAGCCAAGAGACAGGGAGCTATGGCTACACCTTC	NA	TRBD1	TRBV4-1	TRBJ1-2
CASSFGGADEAFF	TGTGCCAGCAGCTTTGGGGGGGCCGATGAAGCTTTCTTT	NA	NA	TRBV5-4	TRBJ1-1
CASSGPPPEGRQERNTEAFF	TGTGCCAGCAGTGGACCTCCTCCAGAAGGGAGACAGGAAAGGAACACTGAAGCTTTCTTT	once	NA	TRBV2	TRBJ1-1
CASSESPDGYTF	TGTGCCAGCAGTGAATCTCCGGATGGCTACACCTTC	NA	NA	TRBV25-1	TRBJ1-2